This T cell receptor (beta chain) was documented in a study of shared clonotypes between healthy human individuals. Deletions cut 7 bases from V and 8 bases from J, with 21 bases between. Germline lookup yields CDR1 MRHNA and CDR2 SNTAGT. The CDR3 length is 16 residues. Study-wide findings and caveats: Generally, naive subsets came out with larger estimated richness than memory subsets. Represented diversity (both genetic and exposure-history) was limited by the small number of donors.

The assay ran at deep level. Original methodology: ImmunoSEQ supplied junction-only sequences lacking quality scores, so filtering was different. Clones were read by immunoSEQ multiplex PCR, and TCRdb kept only the in-frame ones, dropping some. The V and J calls and clone size were taken over from that table, and D and trimming were inferred from the DNA. The data show 2 million to 2.5 million clones, 95% seen once. Turning to this clone: The antigen is undetermined.

This clonotype originated in a man between 18 and 29 years old in good health. This rearrangement joins TRBV6-4 to TRBJ1-6; D possibly corresponds to TRBD1 (6 bases). Sample: naive CD4+ T cells sorted from blood. The subset: CD45RA+ positively selected. Here the CDR3 reads CASIVGGAGRDSPLHF. For the CDR3, the DNA is TGTGCCAGCATTGTAGGGGGGGCAGGTCGAGATTCACCCCTCCACTTT.